The 26 T cell receptor beta chains in this list originate from one sample, sequenced in a study of blood T cell repertoires in COVID-19 (dated by TCRdb to 2020 to 2021). The library was made by the immunoSEQ multiplex PCR assay. The immuneACCESS repertoire file appears here via TCRdb, limited to in-frame rearrangements. These files lack a portion of the clones; in checked studies, under half of the deficit traces to unresolved V genes, and the cause of the others is not known. Within this sample are 65,000 to 90,000 clones, with approximately 80% of them counted one time only. Roughly 4.2% of the sample goes to the ten largest clones. Sequenced: peripheral blood. The source of these receptors is a woman aged 55-69 years with acute or convalescent COVID-19.

The chain combines TRBV2 with TRBJ1-1, with D hard to call. Germline assignment: CDR1 SNHLY and CDR2 FYNNEI. There are 11 residues in the CDR3. The ends were cut back, 5 bases at V and 6 bases at J, with 7 bases in the middle. The CDR3 sequence: CASSRIAEAFF. DNA of the CDR3: TGTGCCAGCAGTAGAATAGCTGAAGCTTTCTTT. The full variable domain, in which reference TRBV2 and TRBJ1-1 provide the parts outside the CDR3, is EPEVTQTPSHQVTQMGQEVILRCVPISNHLYFYWYRQILGQKVEFLVSFYNNEISEKSEIFDDQFSVERPDGSNFTLKIRSTKLEDSAMYFCASSRIAEAFFGQGTRLTVV.

The chain uses TRBV19 and TRBJ1-5; a possible D gene is TRBD1 (6 bases). The CDR3 is 14 amino acids. V was pared by 3 bases and J by 6 bases, with 12 bases between. Germline loops: CDR1 LNHDA, CDR2 SQIVND (reference sequence). The CDR3 protein is CASSMYGGGQPQHF. The CDR3 bases are TGTGCCAGTAGTATGTATGGGGGCGGTCAGCCCCAGCATTTT.

The J gene is TRBJ2-5, the V gene TRBV5-6, with unresolved D. The CDR3 length is 14 residues. Looked up from germline, CDR1 is SGHDT and CDR2 is YYEEEE. V lost 3 bases, J lost 1 base, and 10 bases lay in between. For the CDR3, the DNA is TGTGCCAGCAGCTCCCGGAGTGTCCAAGAGACCCAGTACTTC. Its translation is CASSSRSVQETQYF.

The V and J genes are TRBV10-3 and TRBJ2-1, with TRBD2 identical over 14 bases. This CDR3 is built from 15 residues. V shed 4 bases, J shed 7 bases, and the junction held 3 bases outside the gene matches. Germline V gene sequence: CDR1 ENHRY, CDR2 SYGVKD. CDR3 coding DNA: TGTGCCATCAGTGGGGGACTAGCGGGGGTGAATGAGCAGTTCTTC. Translation gives CAISGGLAGVNEQFF.

V usage is TRBV20-1 and J usage is TRBJ2-3; no definite D call. Germline V gene data show CDR1 as DFQATT and CDR2 as SNEGSKA (reference sequence). The V gene lost 6 bases and the J gene lost 6 bases, with 10 bases spanning the gap. This CDR3 contains 11 residues. The CDR3 loop reads CSAESIDTQYF. The DNA of the CDR3 is TGCAGTGCGGAGTCGATTGATACGCAGTATTTT.

The chain combines TRBV6-1 with TRBJ1-6, with D possibly being TRBD1 (6 bases). The germline V gene has CDR1 MNHNS and CDR2 SASEGT. The CDR3 consists of 15 residues. The V and J ends lost 3 bases and 6 bases respectively, with 12 bases between them. CDR3 loop: CASSEGARPNSPLHF. The CDR3 bases are TGTGCCAGCAGTGAGGGGGCCCGACCTAATTCACCCCTCCACTTT.

The rearrangement joins TRBV28 to TRBJ1-6, with a tentative D call TRBD1 (5 bases). CDR1 is MDHEN and CDR2 is SYDVKM in the germline V gene. The CDR3 sequence is 17 residues long. V lost 8 bases and J lost 6, with 23 bases in between. CDR3 amino acids: CASSPTGGDFFNSPLHF. The CDR3 DNA reads TGTGCCAGCTCTCCGACGGGAGGGGATTTCTTTAATTCACCCCTCCACTTT. The variable domain in full, completed from reference TRBV28 and TRBJ1-6, reads DVKVTQSSRYLVKRTGEKVFLECVQDMDHENMFWYRQDPGLGLRLIYFSYDVKMKEKGDIPEGYSVSREKKERFSLILESASTNQTSMYLCASSPTGGDFFNSPLHFGNGTRLTVT.

The V gene is TRBV18, the J gene TRBJ1-2, with unresolved D. V lost 2 bases to trimming and J lost 4 bases, with 5 bases between them. The CDR3 has 12 amino acids. Germline V CDR1 and CDR2: KGHSH, LQKENI. The CDR3 loop reads CASSPEGYGYTF. CDR3 nucleotides: TGTGCCAGCTCACCAGAGGGCTATGGCTACACCTTC.

This clone was seen a few times. This chain links TRBV4-1 with TRBJ2-7; a weak D match, TRBD1 (5 bases). The germline V and J ends were trimmed by 1 base and 6 bases, with 19 bases remaining between them. The CDR3 contains 16 residues. CDR1 and CDR2 (germline): MGHRA, YSYEKL. The CDR3 DNA follows: TGCGCCAGCAGCCAAGGTCCAGCTAGGGGTTTGGGCGAGCAGTACTTC. This translates into CASSQGPARGLGEQYF.

CDR3 in amino acids: CASRTDRTENTGELFF. CDR3 in DNA: TGTGCAAGTCGCACAGACCGGACAGAGAACACCGGGGAGCTGTTTTTT. This chain joins TRBV12-2 and TRBJ2-2; the table assigns TRBD1, which was not confirmed against the DNA. TRBV12-2 is described as a pseudogene. CDR3 size: 16 residues.

The chain uses TRBV6-1 and TRBJ1-1; no clear D. CDR1 and CDR2 (germline): MNHNS, SASEGT. Between the trimmed V and J ends, which lost 5 bases and 3 bases, there was a span of 13 bases. The CDR3 is 14 residues long. The CDR3 here is CASSPGTAYTEAFF. DNA for the CDR3: TGTGCCAGCAGTCCCGGAACAGCTTACACTGAAGCTTTCTTT.

The chain employs TRBV6-5 and TRBJ1-1, with 7 bases lining up with TRBD1. V lost 6 bases to trimming and J lost 2 bases; unmatched junction nucleotides: 6. Germline values: CDR1 MNHEY, CDR2 SVGAGI. The CDR3 totals 14 residues. Written as DNA, the CDR3 is TGTGCCAGCAGGCCCACAGGGGATAACACTGAAGCTTTCTTT. Protein product: CASRPTGDNTEAFF.

This chain joins TRBV11-2 and TRBJ1-5; D is undetermined. Between the trimmed V and J ends, which lost 0 bases and 6 bases, there was a span of 9 bases. The length of the CDR3 is 14 residues. CDR1 and CDR2 from the germline V gene are SGHAT and FQNNGV. As DNA, the CDR3 is TGTGCCAGCAGCTTAGATATAGGGAGTCAGCCCCAGCATTTT. This encodes CASSLDIGSQPQHF.

This clone has only one observation. This sequence joins TRBV5-4 and TRBJ2-7; D not resolved. Per germline, CDR1 SGHNT and CDR2 YYREEE (reference sequence). The V end lost 2 bases, the J end lost 0 bases, and 9 bases lay between the germline ends. This CDR3 is built from 14 residues. CDR3 bases: TGTGCCAGCAGCTTAGGCAGCGTCTCCTACGAGCAGTACTTC. Protein: CASSLGSVSYEQYF.

The CDR3 here is CASSSGQLANYGYTF. CDR3 nucleotides: TGTGCCAGCAGCTCTGGGCAACTCGCTAACTATGGCTACACCTTC. The chain carries TRBV7-9 and TRBJ1-2; no reliable D call. Germline V gives CDR1 SEHNR, CDR2 FQNEAQ (reference sequence). V lost 4 bases and J 0 bases, leaving 12 bases between the germline ends. The CDR3 consists of 15 residues.

The chain uses TRBV6-4 and TRBJ2-7; 10 nucleotides match TRBD1. The germline gives CDR1 MRHNA, CDR2 SNTAGT. CDR3 size: 15 residues. V lost 2 bases and J lost 1; bases outside the gene matches: 2. The CDR3 region is CASSDGQGGSYEQYF. The CDR3 nucleotides read TGTGCCAGCAGTGACGGACAGGGGGGATCCTACGAGCAGTACTTC.

The chain is built from TRBV28 and TRBJ2-7; 8 bases match TRBD1. The junction had 6 bases not matched to a gene; V was cut back by 3 bases and J by 5 bases. CDR3 length: 14 residues. Germline CDR1 MDHEN, CDR2 SYDVKM. The CDR3 is CASSFSQGANEQYF. In DNA, the CDR3 is TGTGCCAGCAGTTTCTCTCAGGGGGCCAACGAGCAGTACTTC.

The rearrangement links TRBV11-1 to TRBJ1-4; tentatively, D is TRBD1 (6 bases). V lost 6 bases and J lost 6, with 20 bases in between. Germline values: CDR1 SGHAT, CDR2 FQDESV (reference sequence). CDR3 length equals 16 residues. This CDR3 is CASRKSRGAFDEKLFF. The CDR3 DNA reads TGTGCCAGCAGGAAATCCAGGGGAGCTTTTGATGAAAAACTGTTTTTT.

This clone was counted once. The chain couples TRBV9 to TRBJ2-3; 13 bases map to TRBD2. The ends lost 4 bases at V and 0 bases at J; junction bases unmatched: 5. This CDR3 is 17 amino acids long. Germline V lookup: CDR1 SGDLS, CDR2 YYNGEE. The CDR3 protein is CASSSPGLAGSTDTQYF. The CDR3, as DNA: TGTGCCAGCAGCTCACCGGGACTAGCGGGGAGCACAGATACGCAGTATTTT.

This rearrangement joins TRBV15 to TRBJ2-1; no clear D. With 1 base removed from V and 6 bases from J, the gap between germline ends came to 10 bases. The CDR3 is made up of 14 amino acids. Germline-derived CDR1 and CDR2 are LNHNV and YYDKDF (reference sequence). The CDR3 loop reads CATSRVGGINEQFF. The CDR3 DNA reads as TGTGCCACCAGCAGAGTTGGCGGTATCAATGAGCAGTTCTTC.

V is TRBV3-1 (or the pseudogene TRBV3-2) and J is TRBJ2-7; D may be TRBD1 (5 bases). V shed 4 bases and J shed 4 bases, with 8 bases lying between them. CDR1 and CDR2 from the germline V gene are LGHDT and YNNKEL (reference sequence). The CDR3 totals 12 residues. DNA for the CDR3: TGTGCCAGCAGCCCAGGGATTTACGAGCAGTACTTC. Amino acid sequence: CASSPGIYEQYF.

This clone occurred a few times. The genes are TRBV7-2 and TRBJ2-4; the D gene is possibly TRBD1 (5 bases). Trimming took off 1 base at V and 1 base at J, with 5 bases between the two ends. This CDR3 has 14 residues. The germline V gene encodes CDR1 SGHTA and CDR2 FQGNSA. The CDR3 bases are TGTGCCAGCAGCTTAGACAGGGCCAAAAACATTCAGTACTTC. Translation gives CASSLDRAKNIQYF.

V is TRBV19 and J is TRBJ1-2, with 7 bases identical to TRBD1. Trimming cost V 6 bases and J 4 bases; bases outside gene matches: 14. The CDR3 consists of 16 residues. Germline CDR1 is LNHDA and CDR2 is SQIVND (reference sequence). The CDR3 reads CASRMRGGVVSYGYTF. CDR3 coding DNA: TGTGCCAGTAGGATGAGAGGGGGCGTAGTCTCCTATGGCTACACCTTC. Full variable domain (remainder filled in from reference TRBV19 and TRBJ1-2): DGGITQSPKYLFRKEGQNVTLSCEQNLNHDAMYWYRQDPGQGLRLIYYSQIVNDFQKGDIAEGYSVSREKKESFPLTVTSAQKNPTAFYLCASRMRGGVVSYGYTFGSGTRLTVV.

CDR3 bases: TGTGCCAGCAGCTTGGTTGGCCTAGCAGAGACCCAGTACTTC. It specifies CASSLVGLAETQYF. V usage is TRBV5-8 and J usage is TRBJ2-5, with D possibly being TRBD2 (5 bases). Trimming removed 0 bases from V and 4 bases from J, with 10 bases in between. The length of the CDR3 is 14 residues. Germline CDR1 SGHTS, CDR2 YDEGEE.

The chain recombines TRBV9 with TRBJ2-4, with a possible D match to TRBD1 (5 bases). This CDR3 region has 13 residues. The V and J ends lost 4 bases and 9 bases respectively, with 14 bases between them. The germline gives CDR1 SGDLS, CDR2 YYNGEE. As DNA, the CDR3 is TGTGCCAGCAGCCCAGGGTTTTCTGGCATTCAGTACTTC. Translating it yields CASSPGFSGIQYF.

This clone was picked up a small number of times. V and J are TRBV27 and TRBJ2-2; D not resolved. Trimming removed 6 bases at V and 3 bases at J, with 5 bases between. Germline CDR1 reads MNHEY; CDR2 reads SMNVEV (reference sequence). This CDR3 spans 12 amino acids. The chain's CDR3 is CASRSYTGELFF. The CDR3 nucleotides read TGTGCCAGCAGATCCTACACCGGGGAGCTGTTTTTT.